A selection of T cell receptor beta chains follows, all from one sample in a study of blood T cell repertoires in COVID-19. Only in-frame clones appear in the TCRdb table, and some are missing; sequencing was by immunoSEQ multiplex PCR. The sample has under 85,000 clones, about 89% seen once. The sample was peripheral blood. These receptors were collected from a man aged 65-85 years with active or convalescent COVID-19. Each CDR3 is given with its conserved first and last residue. Fields, in order: J gene, V gene, D gene, clone size, CDR3 DNA, CDR3 protein. The D gene is left open where the match is weak. The listing skips clone size in some rows; elsewhere it reads once, few, many or a size class.

j_call: TRBJ2-5
v_call: TRBV18
d_call: TRBD1
clone_size: NA
cdr3_nt: TGTGCCAGCTCACCACCGGGACAGCAAGAGACCCAGTACTTC
cdr3_aa: CASSPPGQQETQYF

j_call: TRBJ1-2
v_call: TRBV4-1
d_call: NA
clone_size: NA
cdr3_nt: TGCGCCAGCAGCCAAGCTAGCTATGGCTACACCTTC
cdr3_aa: CASSQASYGYTF

j_call: TRBJ1-2
v_call: TRBV9
d_call: TRBD1
clone_size: NA
cdr3_nt: TGTGCCAGCAGCCCTTCGACAGGGGCCCATCCTAACAACTATGGCTACACCTTC
cdr3_aa: CASSPSTGAHPNNYGYTF

j_call: TRBJ2-7
v_call: TRBV4-2
d_call: NA
clone_size: NA
cdr3_nt: TGTGCCAGCAGCCAAGACGGCTTTGGGGGGGCGCCGAGCGAGCAGTACTTC
cdr3_aa: CASSQDGFGGAPSEQYF

j_call: TRBJ1-5
v_call: TRBV2
d_call: TRBD1
clone_size: NA
cdr3_nt: TGTGCCAGCAGTGGGGGACAGGTTAGCAATCAGCCCCAGCATTTT
cdr3_aa: CASSGGQVSNQPQHF

j_call: TRBJ1-1
v_call: TRBV14
d_call: NA
clone_size: NA
cdr3_nt: TGTGCCAGCAGCCAACGCGCCGCTATCCTGAACACTGAAGCTTTCTTT
cdr3_aa: CASSQRAAILNTEAFF

j_call: TRBJ2-5
v_call: TRBV7-6
d_call: NA
clone_size: NA
cdr3_nt: TGTGCCAGCAGCCAGAGACTCCAAGAGACCCAGTACTTC
cdr3_aa: CASSQRLQETQYF

j_call: TRBJ1-6
v_call: TRBV27
d_call: NA
clone_size: few
cdr3_nt: TGTGCCAGCAGTTTATCGGGCTCAGGTTCACCCCTCCACTTT
cdr3_aa: CASSLSGSGSPLHF

j_call: TRBJ2-3
v_call: TRBV4-2
d_call: TRBD2
clone_size: NA
cdr3_nt: TGTGCCCGCAGCCAAGATCGGCCTAGCGGGGGGGGGAGCACAGATACGCAGTATTTT
cdr3_aa: CARSQDRPSGGGSTDTQYF

j_call: TRBJ2-7
v_call: TRBV2
d_call: TRBD2
clone_size: NA
cdr3_nt: TGTGCCAGCAGTCTTAGCGGGGGGGCCTTCTACGAGCAGTACTTC
cdr3_aa: CASSLSGGAFYEQYF

j_call: TRBJ1-4
v_call: TRBV6-5
d_call: NA
clone_size: NA
cdr3_nt: TGTGCCAGCAGACGGGAAGGGCCGAATGAAAAACTGTTTTTT
cdr3_aa: CASRREGPNEKLFF

j_call: TRBJ2-3
v_call: TRBV5-1
d_call: NA
clone_size: NA
cdr3_nt: TGCGCCAGCAGCTCGGCGGCAACAGATACGCAGTATTTT
cdr3_aa: CASSSAATDTQYF

j_call: TRBJ2-3
v_call: TRBV5-1
d_call: TRBD1
clone_size: NA
cdr3_nt: TGCGCCAGCAGACCAGGGACAGGGGGGACAGATACGCAGTATTTT
cdr3_aa: CASRPGTGGTDTQYF

j_call: TRBJ1-5
v_call: TRBV3-1/TRBV3-2
d_call: NA
clone_size: NA
cdr3_nt: TGTGCCAGCTCACAGGGAGGGAATCAGCCCCAGCATTTT
cdr3_aa: CASSQGGNQPQHF